This T cell receptor (beta chain) was sequenced in a study of T cell responses to AZD1222 COVID-19 vaccine. The table came from immunoSEQ multiplex PCR; TCRdb's copy has only in-frame clones and leaves some out. The data contain about 100,000 clones, about 88% of them singletons. Whole-study findings and limits: Females made up more of the donors, who were largely white British, and clonal diversity may have come out too low. Seropositive status at baseline applied to only a handful of AZD1222 recipients. Elevations in Spike-specific TCR breadth and depth followed administration of two AZD1222 doses.

This clone was recorded a few times. As yet, its antigen is unknown. With 6 bases removed from V and 5 bases from J, the gap between germline ends came to 10 bases. CDR3 length: 12 residues. Germline values: CDR1 MDHEN, CDR2 SYDVKM. The chain is built from TRBV28 and TRBJ1-2; D is perhaps TRBD1 (6 bases). The source of this sequence is an adult in good health. The sequencing here drew on peripheral blood, taken on day 0 of AZD1222 vaccination. The CDR3 bases are TGTGCCAGCAGGAAGGACAGTTATGGCTACACCTTC. Amino acid sequence: CASRKDSYGYTF.